These 2 T cell receptor beta chains were sequenced from one sample in a study of human T cells and chemical hapten exposure. Stated time point: patch test 1, 2 weeks after DPC sensitization. The treatment: therapeutic diphenylcyclopropenone sensitization with weekly scalp DPC. One entry per CDR3 protein results from TCRdb running MiXCR on the RACE reads. The top ten hold 2% to 2.5% of the sample, which has a few hundred thousand distinct CDR3 sequences, 4.8% seen once. The sequencing used whole blood, collected in connection with sensitization to the hapten diphenylcyclopropenone (DPC). These receptors were obtained from a woman aged 45 to 65 with alopecia areata. Some clones in this sample may be carry-over from other donors' samples.

Ten or more counts support this clonotype. The chain is built from TRBV7-2 and TRBJ2-4, with TRBD1 identical over 7 bases. This CDR3 region has 13 residues. The junction had 1 base not matched to a gene; V was cut back by 2 bases and J by 6 bases. Germline V gives CDR1 SGHTA, CDR2 FQGNSA. CDR3 DNA: TGTGCCAGCAGCTTAAACAGGGGAAACATTCAGTACTTC. This gives the protein CASSLNRGNIQYF.

This clonotype has more than one count but fewer than ten. The rearrangement uses TRBV12-3 or TRBV12-4 and TRBJ2-5; 7 positions agree with TRBD1. V was clipped by 3 bases and J by 4 bases; unmatched bases: 2. CDR3 size: 13 residues. Written as DNA, the CDR3 is TGTGCCAGCAGTTTCGCAGGGGGAGAGACCCAGTACTTC. It yields the protein CASSFAGGETQYF.